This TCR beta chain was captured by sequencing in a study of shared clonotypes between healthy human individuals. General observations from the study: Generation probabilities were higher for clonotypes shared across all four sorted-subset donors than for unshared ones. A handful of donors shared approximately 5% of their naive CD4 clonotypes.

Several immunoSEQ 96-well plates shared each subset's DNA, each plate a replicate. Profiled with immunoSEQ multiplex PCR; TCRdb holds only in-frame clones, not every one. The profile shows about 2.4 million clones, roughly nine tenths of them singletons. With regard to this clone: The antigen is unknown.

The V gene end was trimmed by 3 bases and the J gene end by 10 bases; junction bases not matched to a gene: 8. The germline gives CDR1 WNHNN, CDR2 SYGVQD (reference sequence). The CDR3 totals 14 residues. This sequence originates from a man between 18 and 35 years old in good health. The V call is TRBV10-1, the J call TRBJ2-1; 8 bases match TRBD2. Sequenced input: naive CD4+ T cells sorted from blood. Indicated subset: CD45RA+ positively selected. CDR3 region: CASSDSPGGGEQFF. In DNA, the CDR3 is TGCGCCAGCAGTGATTCGCCGGGGGGGGGAGAGCAGTTCTTC.